The 5 T cell receptor beta chains below all came from one sample that was sequenced in a study of blood T cells in healthy people across ages. The authors ran a second PCR of about 6 to 11 cycles using a sample-barcoded 5' primer and a J-beta primer mix. TCRdb re-analysed the 5' RACE reads in MiXCR, keeping a single row per CDR3 protein. Of 630,000 or so distinct CDR3 sequences in the sample, about 32% are singletons; the top ten hold 15%. Sequenced sample: blood. The receptors derive from an elderly woman in good health.

The genes are TRBV12-3 or TRBV12-4 and TRBJ2-7; tentatively, D is TRBD1 (6 bases). V dropped 4 bases and J dropped 1 base, with 11 bases sitting between them. The CDR3 consists of 14 residues. The CDR3: CASSWGTPSYEQYF. In DNA, the CDR3 is TGTGCCAGCAGTTGGGGGACACCTTCCTACGAGCAGTACTTC.

The chain employs TRBV29-1 and TRBJ1-1, with 10 bases lining up with TRBD1. After removal of 7 bases from V and 8 bases from J, the junction contained 7 bases not matched to a gene. The CDR3 totals 12 residues. Germline V CDR1 and CDR2: SQVTM, ANQGSEA. For the CDR3, the DNA is TGCAGCGCCATAAGGGACAGGGGAGAAGCTTTCTTT. Protein product: CSAIRDRGEAFF.

This clonotype came up a few times. A read error may be the cause here, since a much bigger clone is one base away. The V call is TRBV27, the J call TRBJ1-1; D gene uncertain. V shed 5 bases and J shed 4 bases, with 11 bases lying between them. This CDR3 is 13 amino acids long. In germline, CDR1 is MNHEY, CDR2 SMNVEV (reference sequence). The CDR3 loop is CASSPERGTEAFF. The DNA for the CDR3 is TGTGCCAGCAGTCCCGAGCGGGGCACTGAAGCTTTCTTT.

This clonotype was recorded at least ten times. V and J are TRBV9 and TRBJ2-5; D uncertain. The CDR3 is made up of 14 amino acids. The V gene's germline CDR1 is SGDLS and CDR2 YYNGEE. Trimming took 0 bases from V and 2 from J, leaving 8 bases between them. Here the CDR3 reads CASSVALKQETQYF. CDR3 coding DNA: TGTGCCAGCAGCGTAGCTTTGAAACAAGAGACCCAGTACTTC.

This clonotype appeared many times. The chain has TRBV24-1 and TRBJ2-5, with D tentatively TRBD2 (7 bases). CDR3 length: 15 amino acids. Germline loops: CDR1 KGHDR, CDR2 SFDVKD. V dropped 4 bases and J dropped 2 bases, with 13 bases sitting between them. The DNA of the CDR3 is TGTGCCACCAGTGACGGAGGGAGGGGGCAAGAGACCCAGTACTTC. This encodes CATSDGGRGQETQYF.